These T cell receptor beta chains were read from a single sample in a study of blood T cells in healthy people across ages. TCRdb re-called the 5' RACE reads through MiXCR, storing one row per CDR3 protein. The table has 1.5 million to 2 million distinct CDR3 sequences, 28% seen once. Sequencing was carried out using blood. Receptor source: a woman between 25 and 40 years old in good health. Each CDR3 is given with its conserved first and last residue. A D gene is named only where the DNA matches it firmly. Not all rows give a size; the values are once, few, many and, for expanded clones, a class.

>TRBV5-1|TRBD1|TRBJ2-7|.
CASSWGTGDYEQYF
TGCGCCAGCAGCTGGGGGACAGGGGACTACGAGCAGTACTTC
>TRBV5-1|TRBD1|TRBJ2-5|many
CASSLVQGQETQYF
TGCGCCAGCAGCTTGGTACAGGGGCAAGAGACCCAGTACTTC
>TRBV5-5|TRBD1|TRBJ2-7|.
CASSLAQGYYEQYF
TGTGCCAGCAGCTTGGCACAGGGGTACTACGAGCAGTACTTC
>TRBV4-3|TRBD2|TRBJ2-1|many
CASSHTSGPFSYNEQFF
TGCGCCAGCAGCCACACTAGCGGTCCCTTTTCCTACAATGAGCAGTTCTTC
>TRBV12-3/TRBV12-4|.|TRBJ1-2|few
CASSLMGGSGYTF
TGTGCCAGCAGTTTAATGGGGGGCTCAGGCTACACCTTC
>TRBV29-1|.|TRBJ2-1|.
CSLRAGSYNEQFF
TGCAGCTTACGGGCAGGCTCCTACAATGAGCAGTTCTTC
>TRBV3-1|TRBD2|TRBJ2-5|.
CASRPSGLAGVETQYF
TGTGCCAGCAGGCCTTCGGGACTAGCGGGGGTGGAGACCCAGTACTTC
>TRBV20-1|TRBD2|TRBJ2-5|.
CSARPSGRETQYF
TGCAGTGCTAGACCTAGCGGGAGAGAGACCCAGTACTTC
>TRBV10-3|TRBD2|TRBJ2-3|.
CAIAPGLAGRTDAQYF
TGTGCCATCGCTCCGGGACTAGCGGGGCGCACAGATGCGCAGTATTTT
>TRBV29-1|TRBD1|TRBJ2-1|few
CSVENDRGYYNEQFF
TGCAGCGTGGAAAACGACAGGGGTTACTACAATGAGCAGTTCTTC